This TCR beta chain came from a study of T cells in Graves' hyperthyroidism and ophthalmopathy. The CDR3 sequence is 15 residues long. Trimming shortened V by 11 bases and J by 3 bases, and 22 bases separated the two germline ends. Germline loops: CDR1 WNHNN, CDR2 SYGVQD (reference sequence). It was RNA transcripts that yielded the amplified TCR beta CDR3 regions. First-round RT-PCR targeting the TCR CDR3 was performed with the HTBI primer set. Using its own MiXCR run on the multiplex PCR reads, TCRdb lists one record per CDR3 protein. The repertoire has roughly 630,000 distinct CDR3 sequences, approximately 14% of them found once; the top ten carry around 7.3%.

V usage is TRBV10-1 and J usage is TRBJ1-2; no clear D gene. The material sequenced was blood. This TCR was recovered from a woman younger than 45 with Graves' hyperthyroidism. Here the CDR3 reads CAGGESVIVDYGYTF. In nucleotides, the CDR3 is TGCGCCGGTGGAGAGAGTGTGATCGTAGACTATGGCTACACCTTC.